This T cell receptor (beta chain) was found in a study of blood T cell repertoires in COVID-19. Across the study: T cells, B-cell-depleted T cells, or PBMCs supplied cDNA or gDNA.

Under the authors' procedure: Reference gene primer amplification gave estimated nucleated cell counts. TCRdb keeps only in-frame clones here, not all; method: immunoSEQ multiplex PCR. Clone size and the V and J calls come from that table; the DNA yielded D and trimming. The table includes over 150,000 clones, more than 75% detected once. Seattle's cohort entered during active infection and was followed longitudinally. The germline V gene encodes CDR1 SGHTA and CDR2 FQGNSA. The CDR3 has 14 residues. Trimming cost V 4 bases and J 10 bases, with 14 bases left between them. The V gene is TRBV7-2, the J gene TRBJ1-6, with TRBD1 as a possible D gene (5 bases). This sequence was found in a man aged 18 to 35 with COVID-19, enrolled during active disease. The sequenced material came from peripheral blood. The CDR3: CASSSNGGNSPLHF. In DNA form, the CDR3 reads TGTGCCAGCAGCTCAAATGGGGGGAACTCACCCCTCCACTTT.